What follows are 24 T cell receptor beta chains derived from one specimen sequenced in a study of shared clonotypes between healthy human individuals. Method: immunoSEQ multiplex PCR; TCRdb's copy keeps in-frame clones and lacks some. Of roughly 2 million clones in the sample, 90% to 96% are singletons; the top ten hold approximately 0.13%. Specimen: naive CD4+ T cells sorted from blood. The subset: CD45RA+ positively selected. The receptors come from a man younger than 35 in good health.

The V call is TRBV5-1, the J call TRBJ2-3; either TRBD1 or TRBD2 may supply D (5 bases each). The CDR3 spans 14 residues. Trimming left V 0 bases short and J 3 bases short, with 8 bases between. CDR1 and CDR2 from the germline V gene are SGHRS and YFSETQ. This chain's CDR3 is CASSLGGETDTQYF. DNA for the CDR3: TGCGCCAGCAGCTTGGGAGGGGAGACAGATACGCAGTATTTT.

In DNA, the CDR3 is TGTGCCAGCAGCAGGGGACTAGCGGGTACCTCCTACGAGCAGTACTTC. It translates to CASSRGLAGTSYEQYF. This chain uses TRBV5-6 with TRBJ2-7; 12 bases are a match to TRBD2. The CDR3 contains 16 residues. Trimming cost V 4 bases and J 0 bases; bases outside gene matches: 5. Germline CDR1 is SGHDT and CDR2 is YYEEEE.

Regarding this clone: Additional DNA sequences in this sample encode the identical CDR3. V gene TRBV30 combines with J gene TRBJ1-2; D gene uncertain. The V and J ends lost 3 bases and 5 bases respectively, with 7 bases between them. The CDR3 loop spans 11 amino acids. Germline-derived CDR1 and CDR2 are GTSNPN and SVGIG (reference sequence). CDR3 sequence reads: CAWRAAYGYTF. The CDR3, as DNA: TGTGCCTGGAGGGCGGCGTATGGCTACACCTTC.

This sequence joins TRBV7-2 and TRBJ2-1, with D perhaps given as TRBD1 or TRBD2 (5 bases each). V was shortened by 5 bases and J by 1 base, with 9 bases between the two germline ends. Germline V gene sequence: CDR1 SGHTA, CDR2 FQGNSA. The CDR3 totals 14 residues. CDR3 amino acids: CASSRDRSYNEQFF. CDR3 in DNA: TGTGCCAGCAGCCGGGACCGATCCTACAATGAGCAGTTCTTC.

The chain joins TRBV5-1 to TRBJ2-3; 7 bases fit TRBD2. This CDR3 contains 19 residues. CDR1 and CDR2 from the germline V gene are SGHRS and YFSETQ. V was pared by 1 base and J by 4 bases, with 18 bases of the junction left unmatched. The chain's CDR3 is CASSLFFSVAAGVPDTQYF. The CDR3 bases are TGCGCCAGCAGCTTGTTTTTTTCGGTTGCGGCGGGAGTTCCAGATACGCAGTATTTT. Supplemented by reference TRBV5-1 and TRBJ2-3, the full variable domain reads KAGVTQTPRYLIKTRGQQVTLSCSPISGHRSVSWYQQTPGQGLQFLFEYFSETQRNKGNFPGRFSGRQFSNSRSEMNVSTLELGDSALYLCASSLFFSVAAGVPDTQYFGPGTRLTVL.

This sequence joins TRBV27 and TRBJ2-3; D is possibly TRBD1 (5 bases). Germline V gives CDR1 MNHEY, CDR2 SMNVEV (reference sequence). This CDR3 has 15 residues. V shed 6 bases and J shed 6 bases, with 19 bases lying between them. The CDR3 DNA sequence: TGTGCCAGCAGAAATCAGGGTTTTTTTAGCGATACGCAGTATTTT. Translated, it gives CASRNQGFFSDTQYF.

The V and J genes are TRBV6-6 and TRBJ1-3; D unclear. V dropped 8 bases and J dropped 4 bases, with 12 bases sitting between them. CDR3 length: 13 residues. Germline CDR1 reads MNHNY; CDR2 reads SVGAGI (reference sequence). CDR3 sequence reads: CASCLVSGNTIYF. CDR3 in DNA: TGTGCCAGCTGCTTGGTGTCAGGAAACACCATATATTTT.

The V call is TRBV20-1, the J call TRBJ2-7, with D possibly being TRBD2 (6 bases). The CDR3 loop spans 11 amino acids. Trimming removed 3 bases from V and 6 bases from J, with 9 bases in between. In germline, CDR1 is DFQATT, CDR2 SNEGSKA (reference sequence). In DNA, the CDR3 is TGCAGTGCTAGCGGGAGCATCGAGCAGTACTTC. Its protein is CSASGSIEQYF.

The chain has TRBV5-6 and TRBJ2-7; no firm D call. This CDR3 spans 14 amino acids. Germline V CDR1 and CDR2: SGHDT, YYEEEE. Trimming stripped 0 bases from V and 3 bases from J, with 10 bases between. In nucleotides, the CDR3 is TGTGCCAGCAGCTTGGAAGAGGCTAACTACGAGCAGTACTTC. Translation gives CASSLEEANYEQYF.

The V gene is TRBV27, the J gene TRBJ2-5; D is possibly TRBD1 (6 bases). The CDR3 has 13 residues. Germline V gene sequence: CDR1 MNHEY, CDR2 SMNVEV (reference sequence). V dropped 5 bases and J dropped 4 bases, with 11 bases sitting between them. This CDR3 reads CASSLTGRETQYF. The DNA of the CDR3 is TGTGCCAGCAGTCTTACAGGGCGAGAGACCCAGTACTTC.

This clone has a handful of counts. Other DNA sequences in this specimen translate into the identical CDR3. V and J are TRBV18 and TRBJ2-7; 10 nucleotides agree with TRBD1. J was trimmed by 1 base and V by 3 bases; bases with no gene match: 0. This CDR3 has 14 amino acids. The germline V gene has CDR1 KGHSH and CDR2 LQKENI. The CDR3 reads CASSPDRGSYEQYF. CDR3 bases: TGTGCCAGCTCACCGGACAGGGGGTCCTACGAGCAGTACTTC.

The chain carries TRBV5-1 and TRBJ2-7; D is unresolved. Trimming cost V 3 bases and J 6 bases, with 13 bases left between them. Per germline, CDR1 SGHRS and CDR2 YFSETQ. The CDR3 runs 13 residues. The CDR3 sequence is CASSWTPGTEQYF. The CDR3 DNA reads as TGCGCCAGCAGCTGGACGCCGGGTACCGAGCAGTACTTC. Drawing the rest from reference TRBV5-1 and TRBJ2-7, the complete variable domain is KAGVTQTPRYLIKTRGQQVTLSCSPISGHRSVSWYQQTPGQGLQFLFEYFSETQRNKGNFPGRFSGRQFSNSRSEMNVSTLELGDSALYLCASSWTPGTEQYFGPGTRLTVT.

This chain connects TRBV5-1 to TRBJ1-3; TRBD1 might be the D (6 bases). V dropped 0 bases and J dropped 4 bases, with 11 bases sitting between them. Germline-derived CDR1 and CDR2 are SGHRS and YFSETQ. This CDR3 contains 15 residues. Here the CDR3 DNA reads TGCGCCAGCAGCTTGGCGGGGGCGCGAGGAAACACCATATATTTT. Protein: CASSLAGARGNTIYF.

Comment on this clone: Other DNA sequences in this sample translate to the same CDR3. This chain links TRBV7-2 with TRBJ1-5; TRBD1 is a possible D gene (5 bases). Germline V gene lookup returns CDR1 SGHTA and CDR2 FQGNSA. Trimming removed 2 bases from V and 5 bases from J, with 7 bases in between. The CDR3 runs 13 residues. As DNA, the CDR3 is TGTGCCAGCAGCTTACAGGGTGATCAGCCCCAGCATTTT. Encoded protein: CASSLQGDQPQHF.

The V call is TRBV7-2, the J call TRBJ2-1; 16 bases match TRBD2. Losses at the gene ends were 5 bases for V and 7 bases for J; bases not matched to a gene: 5. This CDR3 contains 16 residues. Germline V gives CDR1 SGHTA, CDR2 FQGNSA. CDR3 sequence (DNA): TGTGCCAGCAGCAGTCCGGGACTAGCGGGGGGGAATGAGCAGTTCTTC. Translating gives CASSSPGLAGGNEQFF.

This clone was seen a single time. The chain recombines TRBV28 with TRBJ2-7; D is unresolved. Trimming left V 7 bases short and J 1 base short, with 14 bases between. CDR1 MDHEN and CDR2 SYDVKM come from the germline V gene. CDR3 size: 14 residues. Here the CDR3 DNA reads TGTGCCAGCAACCGCTACGCCAGGTCCTACGAGCAGTACTTC. Translation: CASNRYARSYEQYF.

The chain has TRBV19 and TRBJ1-1; a weak D match, TRBD1 (5 bases). CDR1 and CDR2 (germline): LNHDA, SQIVND (reference sequence). Trimming left V 6 bases short and J 1 base short, with 12 bases between. This CDR3 has 14 residues. CDR3 protein: CASRSFGQNTEAFF. The CDR3 DNA follows: TGTGCCAGTAGGAGCTTCGGACAGAACACTGAAGCTTTCTTT.

The genes are TRBV2 and TRBJ1-4; TRBD1 matches at 7 bases. V was pared by 6 bases and J by 8 bases, with 12 bases of the junction left unmatched. Germline V CDR1 and CDR2: SNHLY, FYNNEI. The CDR3 extends over 15 amino acids. CDR3 loop: CASRRMTGLVEKLFF. The CDR3 region has the DNA TGTGCCAGCAGACGCATGACAGGGCTCGTCGAAAAACTGTTTTTT.

About this clone itself: This sample also contains other DNA sequences that code for the same CDR3. This chain uses TRBV6-5 with TRBJ2-7; 8 nucleotides match TRBD2. The CDR3 spans 13 residues. In germline, CDR1 is MNHEY, CDR2 SVGAGI. The CDR3 DNA sequence: TGTGCAAGCGCCCGGGGGGGTGGCTACGAGCAGTACTTC. It yields the protein CASARGGGYEQYF.

J is TRBJ2-3 and V is TRBV18; TRBD1 agrees at 7 bases. Trimming removed 6 bases from V and 0 bases from J; junction bases left unmatched: 3. Germline CDR1 reads KGHSH; CDR2 reads LQKENI. The length of the CDR3 is 14 residues. As DNA, the CDR3 is TGTGCCAGCTCCGGGACAGCTAGCACAGATACGCAGTATTTT. It encodes CASSGTASTDTQYF.

J is TRBJ2-7 and V is TRBV7-2, with 15 positions matching TRBD2. Germline V lookup: CDR1 SGHTA, CDR2 FQGNSA. J was trimmed by 6 bases and V by 6 bases; bases with no gene match: 6. The CDR3 has 15 amino acids. For the CDR3, the DNA is TGTGCCAGCAGACGGGGACTAGCGGGAGGATCCGAGCAGTACTTC. Its translation: CASRRGLAGGSEQYF.

This clone occurred once. The same CDR3 is also encoded by other DNA sequences in this sample. The genes are TRBV7-9 and TRBJ2-7, with TRBD1 matching over 9 bases. The trim removed 0 bases at V and 3 bases at J, leaving 3 bases unmatched. Germline CDR1 and CDR2: SEHNR and FQNEAQ (reference sequence). The CDR3 is 15 residues long. For the CDR3, the DNA is TGTGCCAGCAGCTTAGCTGGGACAGGGAGCTACGAGCAGTACTTC. Translation gives CASSLAGTGSYEQYF.

This CDR3 is CAWNRQGGGEQYF. CDR3 sequence (DNA): TGTGCCTGGAATCGGCAGGGGGGTGGCGAGCAGTACTTC. The V and J genes are TRBV30 and TRBJ2-7; maybe TRBD1 (7 bases). Per germline, CDR1 GTSNPN and CDR2 SVGIG (reference sequence). V was clipped by 4 bases and J by 6 bases, with 16 bases between them. CDR3 length equals 13 residues.

V gene TRBV7-8 combines with J gene TRBJ2-6; TRBD1 might be the D (5 bases). This CDR3 has 17 residues. The V and J ends lost 2 bases and 0 bases respectively, with 11 bases between them. Per germline, CDR1 SGHVS and CDR2 FQNEAQ. CDR3 amino acids: CASSLWLGRSGANVLTF. In nucleotides, the CDR3 is TGTGCCAGCAGCTTATGGTTGGGGCGCTCTGGGGCCAACGTCCTGACTTTC.